Shown below are 20 T cell receptor beta chains from a single sample sequenced in a study of T-cell reconstitution after alpha-beta-depleted transplantation in children. Preparing the TCRbeta library involved the use of unique molecular identifiers. TCRdb reanalysed the PCR reads using MiXCR and keeps one entry per CDR3 protein. This sample has more than 200,000 distinct CDR3 sequences, with around 9.2% found just once. This sample comprised PBMCs, mostly from graft donor cells, obtained 360 days after TCRalphabeta/CD19-depleted stem cell transplant. All receptors come from a male patient aged 2 to 10 who had a stem cell transplant for acute myeloid leukemia, so the T cells may come from the graft donor.

Ten or more counts support this clonotype. The V and J genes are TRBV5-1 and TRBJ2-5; 7 bases fit TRBD1. Germline trimming cut 4 bases from V and 4 bases from J; bases unmatched to any gene: 7. In germline, CDR1 is SGHRS, CDR2 YFSETQ. The CDR3 is 14 residues long. The CDR3, as DNA: TGCGCCAGCAGCAAGGGGGCAGCGGTAGAGACCCAGTACTTC. Its translation: CASSKGAAVETQYF.

This clonotype was observed many times. This chain uses TRBV7-8 with TRBJ2-1; the match to TRBD2 covers 12 bases. J lost 4 bases, V lost 1 base, and 11 bases had no gene match. The CDR3 loop spans 19 amino acids. Germline assignment: CDR1 SGHVS and CDR2 FQNEAQ. This CDR3 reads CASSLGGSSSGGAYNEQFF. The CDR3 bases are TGTGCCAGCAGCTTAGGAGGTTCCTCTAGCGGGGGGGCTTACAATGAGCAGTTCTTC.

In its sample, this clonotype was seen many times. This chain joins TRBV5-1 and TRBJ2-7; 8 bases map to TRBD2. Germline CDR1 is SGHRS and CDR2 is YFSETQ. V shed 4 bases and J 4 bases; nucleotides not matched to a gene: 7. This CDR3 has 14 residues. CDR3 region: CASSNGLARYEQYF. CDR3 DNA sequence: TGCGCCAGCAGCAACGGACTAGCCCGGTACGAGCAGTACTTC.

This clonotype was recorded many times. The V gene is TRBV15, the J gene TRBJ2-5, with D maybe TRBD2 (5 bases). The germline V and J ends were trimmed by 1 base and 4 bases, with 13 bases remaining between them. The CDR3 contains 15 residues. Germline V gene lookup returns CDR1 LNHNV and CDR2 YYDKDF (reference sequence). CDR3 coding DNA: TGTGCCACCAGCAGAGGAGGGAGTCTCTTAGAGACCCAGTACTTC. Translating it yields CATSRGGSLLETQYF. Full variable domain (remainder filled in from reference TRBV15 and TRBJ2-5): DAMVIQNPRYQVTQFGKPVTLSCSQTLNHNVMYWYQQKSSQAPKLLFHYYDKDFNNEADTPDNFQSRRPNTSFCFLDIRSPGLGDTAMYLCATSRGGSLLETQYFGPGTRLLVL.

This chain uses TRBV9 with TRBJ2-3, with 7 nucleotides matching TRBD2. This CDR3 has 16 residues. Germline loops: CDR1 SGDLS, CDR2 YYNGEE. With V trimmed by 0 bases and J by 4 bases, 8 bases remained unmatched. The CDR3, as DNA: TGTGCCAGCAGCGTAGATGGGAGGGCCGCGGCAGATACGCAGTATTTT. Protein: CASSVDGRAAADTQYF.

This clonotype appeared many times. The gene calls are TRBV20-1 and TRBJ1-1; maybe TRBD1 (5 bases). Deletions cut 2 bases from V and 2 bases from J, with 12 bases between. The CDR3 is made up of 14 amino acids. Per the germline V gene, CDR1 is DFQATT and CDR2 is SNEGSKA (reference sequence). The CDR3: CSARRRDRNTEAFF. In DNA form, the CDR3 reads TGCAGTGCTAGAAGAAGGGACCGAAACACTGAAGCTTTCTTT.

The chain uses TRBV5-5 and TRBJ2-1, with TRBD2 identical over 11 bases. The CDR3 covers 16 residues. V shed 2 bases, J shed 7 bases, and the junction held 8 bases outside the gene matches. Germline loops: CDR1 SGHKS, CDR2 YYEKEE (reference sequence). This CDR3 reads CASSLRLAGFFNEQFF. The CDR3 region has the DNA TGTGCCAGCAGCTTACGACTAGCGGGGTTCTTTAATGAGCAGTTCTTC.

This clonotype showed up just a few times. The chain joins TRBV30 to TRBJ2-7; D call uncertain. The CDR3 sequence is 10 residues long. V dropped 6 bases and J dropped 4 bases, with 7 bases sitting between them. Germline V gene lookup returns CDR1 GTSNPN and CDR2 SVGIG (reference sequence). CDR3 loop: CACSGYEQYF. The CDR3 nucleotides read TGTGCCTGTTCTGGTTACGAGCAGTACTTC.

This clonotype was seen repeatedly, ten times or more. V usage is TRBV4-2 and J usage is TRBJ2-7; TRBD2 matches at 10 bases. Germline lookup yields CDR1 LGHNA and CDR2 YNFKEQ. The CDR3 runs 16 residues. The V segment lost 1 base and the J segment 0 bases; nucleotides outside the gene matches: 3. In nucleotides, the CDR3 is TGTGCCAGCAGCCAAGCTCCTAGCGGGAGCTCCTACGAGCAGTACTTC. This sequence encodes CASSQAPSGSSYEQYF.

V gene TRBV9 combines with J gene TRBJ1-2; D uncertain. In germline, CDR1 is SGDLS, CDR2 YYNGEE. This CDR3 contains 13 residues. V lost 0 bases, J lost 4 bases, and 7 bases lay in between. The chain's CDR3 is CASSVAQSYGYTF. In DNA form, the CDR3 reads TGTGCCAGCAGCGTAGCACAAAGCTATGGCTACACCTTC.

This clonotype was observed at least ten times. The chain employs TRBV29-1 and TRBJ1-1; D call uncertain. The CDR3 extends over 10 amino acids. V dropped 7 bases and J dropped 4 bases, with 7 bases sitting between them. The germline V gene encodes CDR1 SQVTM and CDR2 ANQGSEA. The CDR3 coding sequence is TGCAGCGCTTTCGGCACTGAAGCTTTCTTT. It translates to CSAFGTEAFF.

The rearrangement uses TRBV7-2 and TRBJ2-3; 10 bases agree with TRBD2. From germline, CDR1 is SGHTA and CDR2 FQGNSA. CDR3 length: 18 amino acids. After removal of 0 bases from V and 4 bases from J, the junction contained 10 bases not matched to a gene. For the CDR3, the DNA is TGTGCCAGCAGCTTAGCGGGGGTTAGCGGGGGGAATTCAGATACGCAGTATTTT. Amino acids: CASSLAGVSGGNSDTQYF.

This clonotype came up many times. This rearrangement joins TRBV29-1 to TRBJ2-5, with a tentative D call TRBD2 (5 bases). Germline CDR1 is SQVTM and CDR2 is ANQGSEA. This CDR3 region has 12 residues. With 8 bases removed from V and 1 base from J, the gap between germline ends came to 11 bases. The CDR3 is CSYGVLQETQYF. Here the CDR3 DNA reads TGCAGCTACGGGGTACTCCAAGAGACCCAGTACTTC.

The J gene is TRBJ1-4, the V gene TRBV12-3 or TRBV12-4; D gene uncertain. The CDR3 length is 14 residues. The germline V and J ends were trimmed by 1 base and 13 bases, with 16 bases remaining between them. The CDR3 loop is CASSLGSVARALFF. As DNA, the CDR3 is TGTGCCAGCAGTTTAGGGAGCGTTGCCCGGGCACTGTTTTTT.

This clonotype was seen at least ten times. The CDR3 here is CSSRRDRGQTDTQYF. The CDR3 bases are TGCAGTTCTCGACGGGACAGGGGGCAGACAGATACGCAGTATTTT. The V gene is TRBV20-1, the J gene TRBJ2-3; 12 bases are a match to TRBD1. Germline V CDR1 and CDR2: DFQATT, SNEGSKA (reference sequence). This CDR3 contains 15 residues. The V segment lost 8 bases and the J segment 3 bases; nucleotides outside the gene matches: 9.

This clonotype was picked up many times. This rearrangement joins TRBV7-2 to TRBJ2-3, with D maybe TRBD1 (5 bases). From germline, CDR1 is SGHTA and CDR2 FQGNSA. V shed 5 bases and J shed 0 bases, with 12 bases lying between them. The CDR3 is 15 residues long. This CDR3 reads CASSPRAASTDTQYF. For the CDR3, the DNA is TGTGCCAGCAGCCCCAGGGCGGCTAGCACAGATACGCAGTATTTT.

This clonotype was seen ten or more times. V usage is TRBV7-3 and J usage is TRBJ2-3; D uncertain. Germline V gives CDR1 SGHTA, CDR2 FQGTGA. Trimming took 3 bases from V and 4 from J, leaving 8 bases between them. CDR3 length: 13 amino acids. The CDR3 loop is CASSFGVADTQYF. For the CDR3, the DNA is TGTGCCAGCAGCTTCGGAGTCGCAGATACGCAGTATTTT.

This clonotype was observed many times. This chain connects TRBV7-2 to TRBJ2-1, with a weak D call TRBD1 (5 bases). Germline values: CDR1 SGHTA, CDR2 FQGNSA. This CDR3 comprises 15 residues. Trimming removed 7 bases from V and 0 bases from J, with 13 bases in between. Written as DNA, the CDR3 is TGTGCCAGCACCTTGACAGCAAACTCCTACAATGAGCAGTTCTTC. Amino acid sequence: CASTLTANSYNEQFF.

This clonotype was picked up many times. The chain couples TRBV27 to TRBJ1-4, with 7 bases identical to TRBD1. Looked up from germline, CDR1 is MNHEY and CDR2 is SMNVEV (reference sequence). The CDR3 is 16 amino acids. V lost 4 bases and J lost 6; bases outside the gene matches: 11. CDR3 coding DNA: TGTGCCAGCAGTTCAGCCCGACAGGGACTTTATGAAAAACTGTTTTTT. The encoded protein is CASSSARQGLYEKLFF.

The rearrangement joins TRBV20-1 to TRBJ2-5; 7 nucleotides line up with TRBD1. The CDR3 is 13 amino acids. CDR1 is DFQATT, CDR2 SNEGSKA, per germline (reference sequence). Trimming cost V 6 bases and J 1 base; bases outside gene matches: 5. The CDR3 spells CSALWTGQETQYF. CDR3 DNA: TGCAGTGCCCTCTGGACAGGCCAAGAGACCCAGTACTTC.